This TCR beta chain was found in a study of blood T cell repertoires in COVID-19. Study background: Some COVID-19 samples were acute and others convalescent; all came from the United States, Italy and Spain. T cells, B-cell-depleted T cells, or PBMCs provided the cDNA or gDNA that served as material.

Trimming took 1 base from V and 1 from J, leaving 14 bases between them. This CDR3 has 16 amino acids. Germline V gene data show CDR1 as SGHDN and CDR2 as FVKESK. Original data processing: How many nucleated cells were present was estimated from reference gene primer amplification. Clones were read by immunoSEQ multiplex PCR, and TCRdb kept only the in-frame ones, dropping some. Clonal size and the V and J genes are those of that table, whereas D and trimming came from the DNA. Of some 250,000 clones in the sample, 88% were seen once. The gene calls are TRBV14 and TRBJ2-7, with D tentatively TRBD2 (5 bases). Sequencing was performed on peripheral blood. The sequence derives from a human donor in a cohort sampled during active COVID-19. CDR3: CASSQVLFSGSYEQYF. Written as DNA, the CDR3 is TGTGCCAGCAGCCAAGTTCTGTTCAGCGGTTCCTACGAGCAGTACTTC.